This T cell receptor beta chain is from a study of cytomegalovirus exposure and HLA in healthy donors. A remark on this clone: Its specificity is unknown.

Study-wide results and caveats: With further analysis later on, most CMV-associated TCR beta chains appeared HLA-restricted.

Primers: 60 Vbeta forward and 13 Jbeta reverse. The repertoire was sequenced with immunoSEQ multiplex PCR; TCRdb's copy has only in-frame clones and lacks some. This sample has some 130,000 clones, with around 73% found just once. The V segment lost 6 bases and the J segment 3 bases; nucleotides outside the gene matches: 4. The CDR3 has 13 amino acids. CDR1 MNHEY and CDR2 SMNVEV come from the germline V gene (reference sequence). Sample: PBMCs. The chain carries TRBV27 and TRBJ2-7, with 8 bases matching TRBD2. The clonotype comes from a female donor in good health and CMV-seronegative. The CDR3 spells CASRGTRGYEQYF. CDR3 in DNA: TGTGCCAGCAGGGGGACTAGAGGCTACGAGCAGTACTTC.